A single sample is the source of the 15 T cell receptor beta chains below, sequenced in a study of cytomegalovirus exposure and HLA in healthy donors (dated by TCRdb to between 2016 and 2019). The library was obtained by the immunoSEQ multiplex PCR assay. A mixture of 60 forward primers for TCR Vbeta segments and 13 reverse primers for TCR Jbeta segments was used in the multiplex PCR. Sourced from immuneACCESS, this table was stored by TCRdb with only in-frame sequences that have V and J called. A share of the clones is absent; for the studies checked, an unresolved V gene accounts for under half, and the remainder has no known explanation. A total of 150,000 or so clones appear in this sample, over 75% of them only once. Of the sample, 4.5% to 6% is held by the ten largest clones. The sample comprised PBMCs. Receptor source: a man aged 25-45 years in good health and CMV-seropositive.

J is TRBJ1-4 and V is TRBV4-3; D not resolved. V was pared by 0 bases and J by 3 bases, with 11 bases between. CDR1 is LGHNA and CDR2 is YSLEER in the germline V gene. The CDR3 spans 16 residues. CDR3 DNA: TGCGCCAGCAGCCAAGAACGCTGGGCTGCTAATGAAAAACTGTTTTTT. Translated: CASSQERWAANEKLFF.

This sequence joins TRBV5-1 and TRBJ2-7; TRBD2 is a possible D gene (6 bases). Germline loops: CDR1 SGHRS, CDR2 YFSETQ. The V end lost 4 bases, the J end lost 2 bases, and 19 bases lay between the germline ends. The CDR3 is 16 amino acids. CDR3 amino acids: CASSPLEGTLAYEQYF. The CDR3, as DNA: TGCGCCAGCAGCCCCCTGGAGGGCACCCTTGCCTACGAGCAGTACTTC.

This rearrangement joins TRBV14 to TRBJ2-3; D unclear. CDR1 is SGHDN and CDR2 is FVKESK in the germline V gene. V was trimmed by 0 bases and J by 4 bases, leaving 5 bases between them. The CDR3 is made up of 13 amino acids. The CDR3 loop is CASSQDRADTQYF. The CDR3 nucleotides are TGTGCCAGCAGCCAAGATCGCGCAGATACGCAGTATTTT.

The chain has TRBV4-3 and TRBJ1-1; weak D call: TRBD1 (6 bases). V lost 0 bases and J lost 4, with 15 bases in between. This CDR3 contains 16 residues. From germline, CDR1 is LGHNA and CDR2 YSLEER. The CDR3 region has the DNA TGCGCCAGCAGCCAAGAGATTGGACAGACGTTCACTGAAGCTTTCTTT. Translating it yields CASSQEIGQTFTEAFF.

V is TRBV5-6 and J is TRBJ1-4, with 11 bases lining up with TRBD1. Germline CDR1 reads SGHDT; CDR2 reads YYEEEE. This CDR3 is 15 amino acids long. V gave up 4 bases and J gave up 7 bases; unmatched junction bases: 6. CDR3 amino acids: CASSRDRGRGEKLFF. In DNA, the CDR3 is TGTGCCAGCAGCAGGGACAGGGGGAGAGGTGAAAAACTGTTTTTT.

V and J are TRBV27 and TRBJ1-1; 7 bases fit TRBD1. Germline values: CDR1 MNHEY, CDR2 SMNVEV (reference sequence). V dropped 2 bases and J dropped 8; count of bases not matched to a gene: 5. The CDR3 spans 13 residues. This chain's CDR3 is CASSLTGAHEAFF. For the CDR3, the DNA is TGTGCCAGCAGTTTAACAGGGGCCCACGAAGCTTTCTTT.

This clone was counted only a few times. The chain couples TRBV7-8 to TRBJ2-5; TRBD1 aligns across 8 bases. V gave up 3 bases and J gave up 1 base; unmatched junction bases: 10. This CDR3 spans 17 amino acids. From germline, CDR1 is SGHVS and CDR2 FQNEAQ. DNA for the CDR3: TGTGCCAGCAGCTTTACACCCCAGGGGGCTCGCCAAGAGACCCAGTACTTC. It yields the protein CASSFTPQGARQETQYF.

The CDR3 nucleotides are TGTGCCAGCAGCGGGGGGCGGGGGGACCCCTACGAGCAGTACTTC. Amino acids: CASSGGRGDPYEQYF. The V call is TRBV7-2, the J call TRBJ2-7, with TRBD2 identical over 8 bases. The CDR3 contains 15 residues. The V segment lost 5 bases and the J segment 2 bases; nucleotides outside the gene matches: 8. Germline-derived CDR1 and CDR2 are SGHTA and FQGNSA.

This clone has a handful of counts. V and J are TRBV27 and TRBJ2-1, with 9 nucleotides matching TRBD1. CDR3 size: 17 residues. The V gene end was trimmed by 0 bases and the J gene end by 2 bases; junction bases not matched to a gene: 5. CDR1 and CDR2 from the germline V gene are MNHEY and SMNVEV (reference sequence). The CDR3 DNA is TGTGCCAGCAGTTTATCACCCGGGACAGGGACCTACAATGAGCAGTTCTTC. Its protein is CASSLSPGTGTYNEQFF.

This chain uses TRBV7-2 with TRBJ2-1, with D unresolved. Germline V gene lookup returns CDR1 SGHTA and CDR2 FQGNSA. Trimming left V 5 bases short and J 12 bases short, with 11 bases between. This CDR3 has 11 amino acids. The DNA of the CDR3 is TGTGCCAGCAGCCGCGGCACGGGGCAGTTCTTC. Translating gives CASSRGTGQFF.

The chain carries TRBV7-9 and TRBJ2-3, with TRBD2 matching 8 bases. Losses at the gene ends were 1 base for V and 2 bases for J; bases not matched to a gene: 8. Germline V CDR1 and CDR2: SEHNR, FQNEAQ (reference sequence). The length of the CDR3 is 17 residues. DNA for the CDR3: TGTGCCAGCAGCTTAGATCGGTCTAGCGGGTTCACAGATACGCAGTATTTT. Amino acids: CASSLDRSSGFTDTQYF.

This clone was detected only once. The chain has TRBV5-8 and TRBJ2-7; 10 bases fit TRBD1. The germline V gene has CDR1 SGHTS and CDR2 YDEGEE. V dropped 4 bases and J dropped 9; count of bases not matched to a gene: 7. The CDR3 consists of 13 residues. The CDR3: CASSRGTGDWQYF. CDR3 bases: TGTGCCAGCAGCAGAGGGACAGGGGATTGGCAGTACTTC.

This clone was counted a few times. This chain links TRBV7-7 with TRBJ2-5, with 9 positions matching TRBD1. Germline V gene lookup returns CDR1 SSHAT and CDR2 FNYEAQ (reference sequence). V lost 5 bases and J lost 5; bases outside the gene matches: 9. The CDR3 is 15 residues long. CDR3 sequence (DNA): TGTGCCAGCAGCCTTCCGGGACAGGGATTGGAGACCCAGTACTTC. Translation: CASSLPGQGLETQYF.

The chain is built from TRBV6-4 and TRBJ2-5, with D possibly TRBD1 on 6 matching bases. From germline, CDR1 is MRHNA and CDR2 SNTAGT. The V and J ends lost 6 bases and 1 base respectively, with 18 bases between them. The CDR3 runs to 16 residues. CDR3 region: CASSQTPGGSQETQYF. The CDR3 DNA follows: TGTGCCAGCAGCCAAACCCCTGGGGGCAGCCAAGAGACCCAGTACTTC.

The J gene is TRBJ2-3, the V gene TRBV7-2; 10 bases are a match to TRBD2. V dropped 5 bases and J dropped 4; count of bases not matched to a gene: 3. Germline values: CDR1 SGHTA, CDR2 FQGNSA. CDR3 length: 14 residues. CDR3 amino acids: CASSPGLASDTQYF. The DNA for the CDR3 is TGTGCCAGCAGCCCGGGACTAGCGTCAGATACGCAGTATTTT.